This T cell receptor (beta chain) was sequenced for a study of blood T cell repertoires in COVID-19. Looked up from germline, CDR1 is SGHDT and CDR2 is YYEEEE. This CDR3 has 14 amino acids. Germline trimming cut 5 bases from V and 9 bases from J; bases unmatched to any gene: 8. Clones were sequenced by immunoSEQ multiplex PCR, and TCRdb holds only the in-frame ones, with some missing. The sample lists 65,000 to 85,000 clones, 65% to 85% seen once, with 5% to 6.5% in the top ten. This chain links TRBV5-6 with TRBJ1-6, with TRBD1 matching 7 bases. Sequencing used peripheral blood. The clonotype was recovered from a man in his fifties or sixties with active COVID-19. CDR3 coding DNA: TGTGCCAGCAGTCCTACAGGGGCGGGTTCACCCCTCCACTTT. Translation: CASSPTGAGSPLHF.